These 29 T cell receptor beta chains came from one sample sequenced in a study of shared clonotypes between healthy human individuals. Profiled with immunoSEQ multiplex PCR; TCRdb holds only in-frame clones, not every one. The sample has more than 1 million clones, approximately 80% seen once. The sample taken for sequencing was memory CD4+ T cells from PBMCs. Indicated subset: CD45RA-negative fraction. These receptors were collected from a man younger than 35 in good health. Some clones in this sample may be carry-over from other donors' samples.

V is TRBV5-1 and J is TRBJ2-7; D might be TRBD1 (6 bases). Trimming stripped 0 bases from V and 2 bases from J, with 18 bases between. Germline CDR1 SGHRS, CDR2 YFSETQ. The CDR3 extends over 17 amino acids. The CDR3 nucleotides are TGCGCCAGCAGCTTGGATAGGATCAGGGGTCCACCCTACGAGCAGTACTTC. It codes for CASSLDRIRGPPYEQYF.

The chain joins TRBV14 to TRBJ2-3; D possibly matches TRBD1 or TRBD2 (5 bases each). Trimming took off 4 bases at V and 2 bases at J, with 13 bases between the two ends. CDR3 length equals 15 residues. Germline CDR1 is SGHDN and CDR2 is FVKESK. CDR3: CASSRSGAYTDTQYF. DNA of the CDR3: TGTGCCAGCAGCCGATCCGGGGCTTACACAGATACGCAGTATTTT.

The chain combines TRBV27 with TRBJ2-1; the match to TRBD2 covers 8 bases. CDR1 and CDR2 (germline): MNHEY, SMNVEV (reference sequence). The CDR3 totals 16 residues. The trim removed 5 bases at V and 5 bases at J, leaving 11 bases unmatched. CDR3 sequence (DNA): TGTGCCAGCAGTCCACCGGGCCTAGCGGGTGACAATGAGCAGTTCTTC. Protein sequence: CASSPPGLAGDNEQFF.

The chain has TRBV6-1 and TRBJ1-2; 8 bases are shared with TRBD1. V shed 4 bases, J shed 2 bases, and the junction held 3 bases outside the gene matches. Germline CDR1 MNHNS, CDR2 SASEGT. The CDR3 extends over 14 amino acids. CDR3 sequence: CASSVGQANYGYTF. In nucleotides, the CDR3 is TGTGCCAGCAGTGTGGGACAGGCAAACTATGGCTACACCTTC.

This chain connects TRBV7-3 to TRBJ2-1; 7 bases are shared with TRBD1. Losses at the gene ends were 5 bases for V and 10 bases for J; bases not matched to a gene: 11. The CDR3 is made up of 14 amino acids. CDR1 and CDR2 (germline): SGHTA, FQGTGA. The CDR3 spells CASSDPVGGGEQFF. CDR3 sequence (DNA): TGTGCCAGCAGCGACCCCGTAGGGGGCGGGGAGCAGTTCTTC.

This rearrangement joins TRBV7-9 to TRBJ1-2; 8 positions agree with TRBD1. The CDR3 consists of 15 residues. The junction had 6 bases not matched to a gene; V was cut back by 0 bases and J by 6 bases. Germline V gene lookup returns CDR1 SEHNR and CDR2 FQNEAQ (reference sequence). Here the CDR3 DNA reads TGTGCCAGCAGCTTAGCGGGAGGACAGGGCGATGGCTACACCTTC. Encoded protein: CASSLAGGQGDGYTF.

This clone was detected a few times. The V call is TRBV4-1, the J call TRBJ1-5, with D perhaps matching TRBD1 (6 bases). Germline V lookup: CDR1 MGHRA, CDR2 YSYEKL. V lost 1 base, J lost 4 bases, and 26 bases lay in between. The CDR3 is 20 residues long. The CDR3, as DNA: TGCGCCAGCAGCCAAGTCTGGGGGGGCCGAGGCAACCCATTAAATCAGCCCCAGCATTTT. Its protein is CASSQVWGGRGNPLNQPQHF.

The chain carries TRBV5-4 and TRBJ1-2; D unresolved. CDR3 length: 14 residues. Germline CDR1 reads SGHNT; CDR2 reads YYREEE (reference sequence). The germline V and J ends were trimmed by 4 bases and 2 bases, with 12 bases remaining between them. The CDR3 sequence is CASSPVGANYGYTF. The CDR3 nucleotides read TGTGCCAGCAGCCCGGTTGGAGCGAACTATGGCTACACCTTC.

As regards this clone: Other DNA sequences from this sample encode an identical CDR3 as well. The V and J genes are TRBV28 and TRBJ1-1; D is ambiguous. This CDR3 has 14 residues. Trimming took off 2 bases at V and 1 base at J, with 8 bases between the two ends. Per the germline V gene, CDR1 is MDHEN and CDR2 is SYDVKM. CDR3 in DNA: TGTGCCAGCAGTTTACCGAGACGGAACACTGAAGCTTTCTTT. Encoded protein: CASSLPRRNTEAFF.

This chain links TRBV28 with TRBJ2-7; 7 nucleotides agree with TRBD1. The CDR3 consists of 16 residues. Germline CDR1 is MDHEN and CDR2 is SYDVKM. Trimming removed 6 bases from V and 1 base from J; junction bases left unmatched: 12. Here the CDR3 DNA reads TGTGCCAGCAGAACACTGACAGGGTTGGAATCCTACGAGCAGTACTTC. It encodes CASRTLTGLESYEQYF. The entire variable domain, with the rest obtained from reference TRBV28 and TRBJ2-7, is as follows: DVKVTQSSRYLVKRTGEKVFLECVQDMDHENMFWYRQDPGLGLRLIYFSYDVKMKEKGDIPEGYSVSREKKERFSLILESASTNQTSMYLCASRTLTGLESYEQYFGPGTRLTVT.

The V and J genes are TRBV28 and TRBJ1-2, with a tentative D call TRBD1 (6 bases). This CDR3 has 15 amino acids. V lost 4 bases to trimming and J lost 3 bases, with 15 bases between them. Germline CDR1 and CDR2: MDHEN and SYDVKM. The CDR3 coding sequence is TGTGCCAGCAGTTCGCCGGAGACAGGTGACTATGGCTACACCTTC. Translated: CASSSPETGDYGYTF.

The V gene is TRBV4-1, the J gene TRBJ2-3, with TRBD2 matching over 9 bases. The CDR3 loop spans 15 amino acids. V lost 1 base, J lost 4 bases, and 3 bases stayed unmatched. The germline gives CDR1 MGHRA, CDR2 YSYEKL. As DNA, the CDR3 is TGCGCCAGCAGCCAAGTGGGACTAGCCGCAGATACGCAGTATTTT. It specifies CASSQVGLAADTQYF.

The genes are TRBV2 and TRBJ1-6; D remains unclear. The CDR3 runs to 13 residues. CDR1 and CDR2 (germline): SNHLY, FYNNEI. V was pared by 4 bases and J by 7 bases, with 8 bases between. The CDR3 reads CASSGTPNSPLHF. DNA of the CDR3: TGTGCCAGCAGTGGGACGCCCAATTCACCCCTCCACTTT.

This clone was found a few times. This same CDR3 is encoded by further DNA sequences in the sample. The V call is TRBV7-9, the J call TRBJ1-1; D gene uncertain. This CDR3 region has 13 residues. Germline assignment: CDR1 SEHNR and CDR2 FQNEAQ (reference sequence). V was trimmed by 2 bases and J by 1 base, leaving 5 bases between them. CDR3 amino acids: CASSLPPNTEAFF. The CDR3 region has the DNA TGTGCCAGCAGCTTACCTCCGAACACTGAAGCTTTCTTT. The full variable domain, with the rest looked up from reference TRBV7-9 and TRBJ1-1, is DTGVSQNPRHKITKRGQNVTFRCDPISEHNRLYWYRQTLGQGPEFLTYFQNEAQLEKSRLLSDRFSAERPKGSFSTLEIQRTEQGDSAMYLCASSLPPNTEAFFGQGTRLTVV.

This sequence joins TRBV30 and TRBJ1-1; TRBD1 might be the D (6 bases). CDR1 and CDR2 from the germline V gene are GTSNPN and SVGIG (reference sequence). CDR3 length: 13 residues. Deletions cut 0 bases from V and 8 bases from J, with 13 bases between. CDR3 DNA: TGTGCCTGGAGTGTAGGGGACACCAGAGAAGCTTTCTTT. As protein: CAWSVGDTREAFF.

CDR3 amino acids: CASRVSGGSSTDTQYF. In nucleotides, the CDR3 is TGTGCCAGCCGGGTTAGCGGGGGGAGTAGCACAGATACGCAGTATTTT. This chain connects TRBV2 to TRBJ2-3, with TRBD2 matching over 10 bases. Trimming removed 8 bases from V and 0 bases from J; junction bases left unmatched: 8. The CDR3 spans 16 residues. Germline V lookup: CDR1 SNHLY, CDR2 FYNNEI.

A remark on this clone: The CDR3 does not end in the conserved phenylalanine or tryptophan, so this is likely a read error. Because the CDR3's place on the DNA is in doubt, the DNA is left out and the CDR3 is given as listed by TCRdb. The rearrangement links TRBV5-1 to TRBJ1-2; the listed D gene, TRBD1, was not tested against the DNA. Germline lookup yields CDR1 SGHRS and CDR2 YFSETQ. The CDR3 spans 10 amino acids, including both terminal residues. This CDR3 reads CASSFCLCWL.

The rearrangement links TRBV9 to TRBJ2-1, with 7 bases that match TRBD2. Per the germline V gene, CDR1 is SGDLS and CDR2 is YYNGEE. V shed 7 bases and J 3 bases; nucleotides not matched to a gene: 7. This CDR3 has 14 residues. As DNA, the CDR3 is TGTGCCAGCGGCAAGACTAGCTTCTACAATGAGCAGTTCTTC. Translating it yields CASGKTSFYNEQFF.

V gene TRBV5-4 combines with J gene TRBJ1-2, with 7 bases matching TRBD1. Germline V gene data show CDR1 as SGHNT and CDR2 as YYREEE (reference sequence). The CDR3 has 13 amino acids. V gave up 1 base and J gave up 6 bases; unmatched junction bases: 3. The CDR3: CASSLKGADGYTF. The CDR3 coding sequence is TGTGCCAGCAGCTTGAAGGGGGCGGATGGCTACACCTTC. Full variable domain (missing parts from reference TRBV5-4 and TRBJ1-2): ETGVTQSPTHLIKTRGQQVTLRCSSQSGHNTVSWYQQALGQGPQFIFQYYREEENGRGNFPPRFSGLQFPNYSSELNVNALELDDSALYLCASSLKGADGYTFGSGTRLTVV.

CDR3 in amino acids: CASSFPRGKGANVLTF. CDR3 in DNA: TGTGCCAGCAGTTTCCCCAGGGGGAAAGGGGCCAACGTCCTGACTTTC. This sequence joins TRBV28 and TRBJ2-6; 7 bases agree with TRBD1. The CDR3 is made up of 16 amino acids. The V segment lost 3 bases and the J segment 4 bases; nucleotides outside the gene matches: 6. Germline loops: CDR1 MDHEN, CDR2 SYDVKM.

This clone was seen only a few times. The chain combines TRBV19 with TRBJ2-7; D may be TRBD1 or TRBD2 (6 bases each). The germline CDR1 and CDR2 sequences are LNHDA and SQIVND (reference sequence). This CDR3 region has 13 residues. Trimming left V 8 bases short and J 1 base short, with 12 bases between. The CDR3: CASSEGESYEQYF. The CDR3 DNA sequence: TGTGCCAGTTCGGAGGGGGAATCCTACGAGCAGTACTTC.

The rearrangement links TRBV2 to TRBJ2-5; no clear D. In germline, CDR1 is SNHLY, CDR2 FYNNEI. This CDR3 is built from 11 residues. Trimming pared 6 bases from V and 5 bases from J, leaving 7 bases between. CDR3 sequence: CASRVSETQYF. The CDR3 bases are TGTGCCAGCAGGGTCTCTGAGACCCAGTACTTC. Using reference TRBV2 and TRBJ2-5 for the parts outside the CDR3, the full variable domain is EPEVTQTPSHQVTQMGQEVILRCVPISNHLYFYWYRQILGQKVEFLVSFYNNEISEKSEIFDDQFSVERPDGSNFTLKIRSTKLEDSAMYFCASRVSETQYFGPGTRLLVL.

The chain carries TRBV9 and TRBJ1-4; D is uncertain. CDR1 and CDR2 (germline): SGDLS, YYNGEE. V lost 4 bases and J 1 base, leaving 11 bases between the germline ends. This CDR3 has 15 residues. The chain's CDR3 is CASSFSIETNEKLFF. Written as DNA, the CDR3 is TGTGCCAGCAGCTTTTCCATAGAAACTAATGAAAAACTGTTTTTT.

This sequence joins TRBV6-1 and TRBJ1-4; 7 positions match TRBD1. CDR3 length equals 15 residues. The J segment lost 5 bases and the V segment lost 5 bases, leaving 8 bases of the junction unmatched. CDR1 and CDR2 from the germline V gene are MNHNS and SASEGT. CDR3 sequence: CASSLLTGLNEKLFF. CDR3 bases: TGTGCCAGCAGTTTATTGACAGGGTTAAATGAAAAACTGTTTTTT.

This sequence joins TRBV7-2 and TRBJ1-1, with D perhaps matching TRBD1 (5 bases). Germline V gene data show CDR1 as SGHTA and CDR2 as FQGNSA. The length of the CDR3 is 14 residues. V lost 3 bases and J lost 3, with 11 bases in between. CDR3 in DNA: TGTGCCAGCAGCTTGACCCGGGACGACACTGAAGCTTTCTTT. It codes for CASSLTRDDTEAFF.

J is TRBJ1-1 and V is TRBV10-3; D not certain. V shed 0 bases and J shed 6 bases, with 8 bases lying between them. The germline CDR1 and CDR2 sequences are ENHRY and SYGVKD. The CDR3 spans 13 residues. CDR3 bases: TGTGCCATCAGTGAGTCCCCCCGCTCTGAAGCTTTCTTT. This sequence encodes CAISESPRSEAFF.

CDR3 coding DNA: TGTGCCAGCTCACCATTGACTAGCGGGAGGGACAATGAGCAGTTCTTC. Translated, it gives CASSPLTSGRDNEQFF. This rearrangement joins TRBV18 to TRBJ2-1; 14 nucleotides line up with TRBD2. This CDR3 has 16 residues. CDR1 and CDR2 (germline): KGHSH, LQKENI. The J segment lost 5 bases and the V segment lost 2 bases, leaving 2 bases of the junction unmatched.

V gene TRBV6-6 combines with J gene TRBJ2-7; D is undetermined. This CDR3 comprises 14 residues. Deletions cut 0 bases from V and 7 bases from J, with 13 bases between. CDR1 and CDR2 from the germline V gene are MNHNY and SVGAGI (reference sequence). The CDR3 DNA reads TGTGCCAGCAGTTACTCGTCTCCCGGGCGGGAGCAGTACTTC. It yields the protein CASSYSSPGREQYF.

Worth noting for this clone: The limits of the CDR3 on the DNA are not certain, so only TCRdb's listed CDR3 is given. CDR3: CASSYSSGRGYGYTF. The chain combines TRBV6-5 with TRBJ1-2. The CDR3 is made up of 15 amino acids, end residues included. Germline values: CDR1 MNHEY, CDR2 SVGAGI.